The rows below give T cell receptor beta chains drawn from one sample of a study of T cells in Graves' hyperthyroidism and ophthalmopathy. TCRdb used MiXCR to reprocess the multiplex PCR reads, holding one entry per CDR3 protein. Altogether roughly 380,000 distinct CDR3 sequences are present, 13% being singletons, with the ten largest covering roughly 20%. The sequenced sample was blood. Receptor source: a man younger than 45 with Graves' hyperthyroidism that later progressed to Graves' ophthalmopathy. The CDR3 runs from the conserved cysteine through the conserved F or W. D genes are given only for firm matches. Size values are once, few and many counts, or a class for expanded clones, and some rows have none.

clone size | CDR3 length | J gene | D gene | V gene | CDR3 DNA | CDR3 protein
- | 15 | TRBJ2-1 | TRBD1 | TRBV19 | TGTGCCAGTAGTATAGGGGACAGGGAGGCTTATGAGCAGTTCTTC | CASSIGDREAYEQFF
many | 15 | TRBJ2-3 | - | TRBV7-8 | TGTGCCAGCGGGTACAGGGTTACGAAGTGGAATACGCAGTATTTT | CASGYRVTKWNTQYF
many | 13 | TRBJ1-2 | - | TRBV20-1 | TGCAGTGTCAGGGGACAAACGATGCGAGGCTACACCTTC | CSVRGQTMRGYTF
- | 11 | TRBJ2-3 | - | TRBV6-1 | TGTGCCAGCGCAAGGGGAAATACGCAGTATTTT | CASARGNTQYF
few | 14 | TRBJ2-3 | - | TRBV4-2 | TGTGCCAGCAGCGTAGGTCTAGCCGCAGATACGCAGTATTTT | CASSVGLAADTQYF
many | 23 | TRBJ2-3 | - | TRBV7-9 | TGTGCCAGCAGCTCGCCCCGACTGGACCAGATCTATATGGGCAACCAGATCTATGATACGCAGTATTTT | CASSSPRLDQIYMGNQIYDTQYF
many | 10 | TRBJ2-1 | - | TRBV12-3/TRBV12-4 | TGTGCCAGCAGTTTAGATGAGCAGTTCTTC | CASSLDEQFF
few | 13 | TRBJ1-4 | - | TRBV9 | TGTGCCAGCAGCGTAGGGTTCAGGGAAAAACTGTTTTTT | CASSVGFREKLFF
- | 14 | TRBJ2-3 | - | TRBV5-1 | TGCGCCAGCAGCTCCGGGAAATGGACAGATACGCAGTATTTT | CASSSGKWTDTQYF
many | 15 | TRBJ2-2 | - | TRBV6-5 | TGTGCCAGCAGTTACTTTCAGGGTAACACCGGGGAGCTGTTTTTT | CASSYFQGNTGELFF
- | 13 | TRBJ2-7 | - | TRBV10-3 | TGTGCCATCGGGGATCCCAACTCCTACGAGCAGTACTTC | CAIGDPNSYEQYF
few | 15 | TRBJ2-7 | - | TRBV20-1 | TGCAGTGCTAGAGATTTCTCAACAGGGAACTACGAGCAGTACTTC | CSARDFSTGNYEQYF
once | 15 | TRBJ2-7 | - | TRBV5-1 | TGCGCCAGCAGCTTGGACTGGGGGATCTCCTACGAGCAGTACTTC | CASSLDWGISYEQYF
- | 12 | TRBJ1-2 | - | TRBV30 | TGTGCCTGGAGTATTGCTAACTATGGCTACACCTTC | CAWSIANYGYTF
few | 15 | TRBJ2-1 | TRBD2 | TRBV20-1 | TGCAGTGCTCTAGGACTAGCGGGGGGGTTAGATGAGCAGTTCTTC | CSALGLAGGLDEQFF
- | 15 | TRBJ1-1 | - | TRBV7-9 | TGTGCCAGCAGCTTAGAGATGGGGGCACGGACTGAAGCTTTCTTT | CASSLEMGARTEAFF
many | 14 | TRBJ1-1 | - | TRBV27 | TGTGCCAGCAGTCGGGGGATTTCAGCCACTGAAGCTTTCTTT | CASSRGISATEAFF
many | 13 | TRBJ2-7 | - | TRBV10-2 | TGCGCCAGCCAGGGGGGATCTCCGAACGAGCAGTACTTC | CASQGGSPNEQYF
- | 15 | TRBJ2-3 | TRBD2 | TRBV12-3/TRBV12-4 | TGTGCCAGCAGTCCAATCGGGGGGGCGGGAGATACGCAGTATTTT | CASSPIGGAGDTQYF
- | 11 | TRBJ2-7 | - | TRBV11-2 | TGTGCCAGCAGCTTAACTACCGAGCAGTACTTC | CASSLTTEQYF
many | 15 | TRBJ2-7 | - | TRBV10-1 | TGCGCCAGCAGTGAGTCTGGCGGGGTCCCCGGCGAGCAGTACTTC | CASSESGGVPGEQYF
many | 14 | TRBJ1-1 | - | TRBV20-1 | TGCAGTGCTAGCGGGACACCTATGAACACTGAAGCTTTCTTT | CSASGTPMNTEAFF
few | 12 | TRBJ1-5 | - | TRBV28 | TGTGCCAGCAGGCAGGGTTTTCAGCCCCAGCATTTT | CASRQGFQPQHF
few | 16 | TRBJ1-3 | - | TRBV4-1 | TGCGCCAGCAGCCAGACCCGACGGACCTCTGGAAACACCATATATTTT | CASSQTRRTSGNTIYF
many | 16 | TRBJ1-1 | - | TRBV7-8 | TGTGCCAGCAGCTTAGCGAATGGACCGATGAACACTGAAGCTTTCTTT | CASSLANGPMNTEAFF
- | 15 | TRBJ2-2 | TRBD1 | TRBV20-1 | TGCAGTGCTAGGATGGGACAGGGGGACACCGGGGAGCTGTTTTTT | CSARMGQGDTGELFF
few | 14 | TRBJ1-2 | TRBD1 | TRBV6-1 | TGTGCCAGCAGGTCGGGACAGGGGGCCAATGGCTACACCTTC | CASRSGQGANGYTF
many | 14 | TRBJ1-4 | - | TRBV20-1 | TGCAGTGCTAGAGTGGGGGGTTTTAAGGAAAAACTGTTTTTT | CSARVGGFKEKLFF
- | 15 | TRBJ2-1 | TRBD1 | TRBV19 | TGTGCCAGTAGTACCCTCGGGACAGGGTTTAATGAGCAGTTCTTC | CASSTLGTGFNEQFF
many | 14 | TRBJ1-2 | TRBD1 | TRBV28 | TGTGCCAGCAGCACGACAGGGGGCGTTCATGGCTACACCTTC | CASSTTGGVHGYTF
many | 13 | TRBJ1-5 | TRBD1 | TRBV7-9 | TGTGCCAGCAGCGCCAGGGGGGATCAGCCCCAGCATTTT | CASSARGDQPQHF
many | 13 | TRBJ1-4 | TRBD1 | TRBV2 | TGTGCCAGCAGCCGGGACAGTAATGAAAAACTGTTTTTT | CASSRDSNEKLFF
many | 11 | TRBJ1-5 | - | TRBV12-5 | TGTGCTAGTGGGTCTAATCAGCCCCAGCATTTT | CASGSNQPQHF
many | 15 | TRBJ2-1 | TRBD2 | TRBV7-9 | TGTGCCAGCAGCGATCGGACTAGCGGGGAAAGGGAGCAGTTCTTC | CASSDRTSGEREQFF
many | 14 | TRBJ1-5 | TRBD1 | TRBV20-1 | TGCAGTGCACTGACAGGGTCGGGCAATCAGCCCCAGCATTTT | CSALTGSGNQPQHF
- | 14 | TRBJ2-5 | TRBD1 | TRBV27 | TGTGCCAGCAGTACACAGGGGGGAGGAGAGACCCAGTACTTC | CASSTQGGGETQYF
- | 13 | TRBJ1-1 | - | TRBV2 | TGTGCCAGCACCTGGGGGGGGACGACTGAAGCTTTCTTT | CASTWGGTTEAFF
many | 14 | TRBJ2-7 | - | TRBV5-1 | TGCGCCAGCAGCTTGGTAGGGCAGCACTACGAGCAGTACTTC | CASSLVGQHYEQYF
many | 14 | TRBJ1-1 | - | TRBV2 | TGTGCCAGCAGCTGGGACTCGCCATACACTGAAGCTTTCTTT | CASSWDSPYTEAFF
- | 16 | TRBJ2-3 | TRBD1 | TRBV28 | TGTGCCAGCAGTCCAGTGGGACAGGGGCTCACAGATACGCAGTATTTT | CASSPVGQGLTDTQYF
many | 12 | TRBJ2-7 | - | TRBV7-9 | TGTGCCAGCATGGGCGGGCCCTACGAGCAGTACTTC | CASMGGPYEQYF
many | 16 | TRBJ2-7 | - | TRBV7-9 | TGTGCCAGCAGCACCGGGACACACGGGGGGTGGGGCGAGCAGTACTTC | CASSTGTHGGWGEQYF
- | 14 | TRBJ1-5 | - | TRBV7-8 | TGTGCCAGCAGCAACCGACAGGGCAATCAGCCCCAGCATTTT | CASSNRQGNQPQHF
many | 13 | TRBJ2-7 | TRBD1 | TRBV6-1 | TGTGCCAGCGCGACAGGGCTTTCCTACGAGCAGTACTTC | CASATGLSYEQYF
- | 12 | TRBJ2-1 | - | TRBV24-1 | TGTGCCACCAGCGCAAACAACAATGAGCAGTTCTTC | CATSANNNEQFF
many | 15 | TRBJ2-2 | - | TRBV5-1 | TGCGCCAGCGGGCCCCTGGCTACCTACACCGGGGAGCTGTTTTTT | CASGPLATYTGELFF
few | 13 | TRBJ2-5 | TRBD1 | TRBV6-1 | TGTGCCAGCAGACAGGGGGCTCGAGAGACCCAGTACTTC | CASRQGARETQYF
few | 16 | TRBJ1-5 | - | TRBV25-1 | TGTGCCCCCTGTCGGGGTCCCGGGGGAAATGTTCAGCCCCAGCATTTT | CAPCRGPGGNVQPQHF
many | 15 | TRBJ2-1 | - | TRBV11-2 | TGTGCCAGCAGCCTAACAGGGTTGAGGTACAATGAGCAGTTCTTC | CASSLTGLRYNEQFF
- | 11 | TRBJ1-2 | - | TRBV7-9 | TGTGCCAGCAGCTACAGGAAAACCTACACCTTC | CASSYRKTYTF
many | 15 | TRBJ2-1 | TRBD2 | TRBV20-1 | TGCAGTGCTAGAGATTCCGAGCGGGGGAGGGATGAGCAGTTCTTC | CSARDSERGRDEQFF
many | 14 | TRBJ2-7 | - | TRBV9 | TGTGCCAGCAGCTCACCGGACCGACCCGACGAGCAGTACTTC | CASSSPDRPDEQYF